The next 8 T cell receptor beta chains were all read from a single sample in a study of blood T cells in healthy people across ages. Primed by a sample-barcoded 5' primer and a J-beta primer mix, a second PCR proceeded for 7 to 11 cycles. TCRdb fed the 5' RACE reads into MiXCR, producing one record per CDR3 protein. The table has hundreds of thousands of distinct CDR3 sequences, 58% seen once. The sample comprised blood. These TCRs come from a man between 25 and 39 years old in good health.

Only a few counts were recorded for this clonotype. The chain couples TRBV3-1 to TRBJ1-6; no definite D call. The V end was cut by 1 base, the J end by 8 bases, with 12 bases between. Germline loops: CDR1 LGHDT, CDR2 YNNKEL (reference sequence). The CDR3 sequence is 15 residues long. CDR3 in amino acids: CASSQVRTADSPLHF. CDR3 bases: TGTGCCAGCAGCCAAGTTAGGACGGCGGATTCACCCCTCCACTTT.

The chain uses TRBV4-3 and TRBJ2-5; D gene ambiguous. The CDR3 spans 12 residues. With 1 base removed from V and 8 bases from J, the gap between germline ends came to 8 bases. Germline V gives CDR1 LGHNA, CDR2 YSLEER. The CDR3 nucleotides are TGCGCCAGCAGCCAAGGAGCCTATACCCAGTACTTC. Encoded protein: CASSQGAYTQYF.

The sample holds a few counts of this clonotype. The chain is built from TRBV10-3 and TRBJ2-7, with a possible D match to TRBD2 (7 bases). The CDR3 sequence is 14 residues long. V lost 10 bases and J 3 bases, leaving 19 bases between the germline ends. CDR1 is ENHRY, CDR2 SYGVKD, per germline. In DNA form, the CDR3 reads TGTGCCACGGCAGGGGCTAGCGGTAACTACGAGCAGTACTTC. Its protein is CATAGASGNYEQYF.

The chain joins TRBV7-2 to TRBJ2-3; TRBD2 matches 8 bases. J was trimmed by 5 bases and V by 5 bases; bases with no gene match: 12. CDR3 length: 16 amino acids. Per germline, CDR1 SGHTA and CDR2 FQGNSA. The CDR3 loop is CASSPGLALGQDTQYF. In nucleotides, the CDR3 is TGTGCCAGCAGCCCCGGACTAGCTTTGGGCCAAGATACGCAGTATTTT.

The chain employs TRBV24-1 and TRBJ2-6, with a possible D match to TRBD2 (6 bases). Deletions cut 1 base from V and 2 bases from J, with 14 bases between. This CDR3 has 18 amino acids. Germline loops: CDR1 KGHDR, CDR2 SFDVKD. The CDR3 sequence: CATSDLGGSPAGANVLTF. Here the CDR3 DNA reads TGTGCCACCAGTGATTTAGGAGGGAGCCCCGCTGGGGCCAACGTCCTGACTTTC.

This clonotype was observed a single time. The rearrangement joins TRBV13 to TRBJ2-1, with D possibly matching TRBD2 (6 bases). CDR3 length: 15 residues. Germline-derived CDR1 and CDR2 are PRHDT and FYEKMQ (reference sequence). V lost 3 bases and J 7 bases, leaving 16 bases between the germline ends. Here the CDR3 reads CASSLGSSVWNEQFF. The CDR3 DNA reads as TGTGCCAGCAGCTTGGGATCTAGCGTCTGGAATGAGCAGTTCTTC.

This clonotype was detected ten times or more. V and J are TRBV20-1 and TRBJ1-2, with D unresolved. This CDR3 contains 13 residues. Germline CDR1 DFQATT, CDR2 SNEGSKA (reference sequence). Deletions cut 5 bases from V and 6 bases from J, with 16 bases between. The CDR3 coding sequence is TGCAGTGCTGGGAAAGGGTCCTCGGATGGCTACACCTTC. This encodes CSAGKGSSDGYTF.

This clonotype was recorded a few times. This sequence joins TRBV28 and TRBJ2-5; D is perhaps TRBD2 (6 bases). The CDR3 sequence is 14 residues long. CDR1 and CDR2 (germline): MDHEN, SYDVKM. V lost 6 bases and J 5 bases, leaving 16 bases between the germline ends. DNA of the CDR3: TGTGCCAGCAGCCAAGGGACTTTCGGCGAGACCCAGTACTTC. Its translation is CASSQGTFGETQYF.